A selection of T cell receptor beta chains follows, all from one sample in a study of shared clonotypes between healthy human individuals. Profiled with immunoSEQ multiplex PCR; TCRdb holds only in-frame clones, not every one. The sample contains under 750,000 clones, around 77% of which appear only once. Input material: memory CD4+ T cells sorted from blood. The receptors were sampled from a woman aged 25 to 39 in good health. CDR3s include the opening cysteine and the closing phenylalanine or tryptophan. The D gene is left open where the match is weak. The size field is filled for only some rows; it gives once, few, many or a size class.

V gene	clone size	J gene	D gene	CDR3 protein	CDR3 DNA
TRBV13	many	TRBJ2-1	-	CASRRGRSGTLIYNEQFF	TGTGCCAGCAGAAGGGGGCGAAGCGGGACCCTCATTTACAATGAGCAGTTCTTC
TRBV7-2	-	TRBJ2-3	TRBD2	CASSSPLAGFTDTQYF	TGTGCCAGCAGCTCACCACTAGCGGGATTCACAGATACGCAGTATTTT
TRBV28	-	TRBJ2-3	TRBD2	CASSLGLAGGTDTQYF	TGTGCCAGCAGTCTGGGACTAGCGGGAGGTACAGATACGCAGTATTTT
TRBV6-1	once	TRBJ2-1	TRBD2	CASTQGAGGSEQFF	TGTGCCAGCACCCAAGGAGCGGGAGGCAGTGAGCAGTTCTTC
TRBV28	-	TRBJ2-5	-	CASSLLGREETQYF	TGTGCCAGCAGTTTATTGGGAAGGGAGGAGACCCAGTACTTC
TRBV29-1	-	TRBJ2-1	-	CSVIKGGIEQFF	TGCAGCGTAATTAAGGGTGGGATTGAGCAGTTCTTC
TRBV10-3	-	TRBJ2-7	-	CAIRGGSNEQYF	TGTGCCATCAGGGGGGGCTCCAACGAGCAGTACTTC
TRBV18	-	TRBJ2-2	-	CASSPNPATTTGELFF	TGTGCCAGCTCACCCAACCCAGCCACGACCACCGGGGAGCTGTTTTTT
TRBV11-2	-	TRBJ2-5	-	CASSLGVEETQYF	TGTGCCAGCAGCTTAGGGGTGGAAGAGACCCAGTACTTC
TRBV18	-	TRBJ1-2	-	CASSPPQWTKYGYTF	TGTGCCAGCTCACCACCCCAATGGACTAAGTATGGCTACACCTTC
TRBV19	-	TRBJ1-1	-	CASSIDDTGLNTEAFF	TGTGCCAGTAGTATAGATGATACAGGACTGAACACTGAAGCTTTCTTT
TRBV10-3	-	TRBJ2-5	TRBD2	CASGREGETQYF	TGTGCCTCGGGGAGGGAGGGCGAGACCCAGTACTTC
TRBV28	-	TRBJ2-3	-	CASSPLRLEGTDTQYF	TGTGCCAGCAGTCCCCTACGACTAGAGGGAACAGATACGCAGTATTTT
TRBV19	-	TRBJ2-2	TRBD2	CASSLAGRNTGELFF	TGTGCCAGTAGCCTAGCGGGGCGGAACACCGGGGAGCTGTTTTTT
TRBV28	-	TRBJ1-1	-	CASMTPLRVMNTEAFF	TGTGCCAGCATGACGCCTCTCAGGGTCATGAACACTGAAGCTTTCTTT
TRBV6-4	once	TRBJ2-1	TRBD2	CASSERRSGRDEQFF	TGTGCCAGCAGTGAGCGTCGTAGCGGGAGGGATGAGCAGTTCTTC
TRBV10-3	-	TRBJ2-7	TRBD2	CAIRGTLAGDEQYF	TGTGCCATCAGGGGCACACTAGCGGGAGACGAGCAGTACTTC
TRBV5-4	-	TRBJ1-4	-	CASSSTPSGSSRGKLFF	TGTGCCAGCAGCTCTACACCCTCGGGGAGCAGTAGGGGAAAACTGTTTTTT
TRBV5-1	-	TRBJ2-2	-	CASSWLGSFTGELFF	TGCGCCAGCAGCTGGCTCGGGTCGTTCACCGGGGAGCTGTTTTTT
TRBV4-1	-	TRBJ1-1	-	CASSQFKGYTEAFF	TGCGCCAGCAGCCAATTTAAAGGGTACACTGAAGCTTTCTTT
TRBV19	-	TRBJ2-3	TRBD2	CASSVAGSTDTQYF	TGTGCCAGTAGTGTAGCGGGATCCACAGATACGCAGTATTTT
TRBV7-6	-	TRBJ2-3	-	CASSWAAGCTDTQYF	TGTGCCAGCAGCTGGGCGGCGGGGTGCACAGATACGCAGTATTTT
TRBV5-1	-	TRBJ2-7	TRBD2	CASSLEVAGTGEQYF	TGCGCCAGCAGCTTGGAGGTAGCGGGAACGGGAGAGCAGTACTTC
TRBV7-6	few	TRBJ2-2	TRBD2	CASSSQTSGSSGELFF	TGTGCCAGCAGCTCTCAGACTAGCGGGAGTTCCGGGGAGCTGTTTTTT
TRBV7-8	-	TRBJ2-2	TRBD1	CASSLVGGNTGELFF	TGTGCCAGCAGCTTAGTAGGGGGCAACACCGGGGAGCTGTTTTTT
TRBV5-5	-	TRBJ1-5	-	CASTGEGNQPQHF	TGTGCCAGCACAGGGGAGGGAAATCAGCCCCAGCATTTT
TRBV19	-	TRBJ2-7	TRBD1	CASSTDRGYEQYF	TGTGCCAGTAGTACAGACAGGGGGTACGAGCAGTACTTC
TRBV4-1	-	TRBJ1-1	TRBD1	CASSPRDRSIEAFF	TGCGCCAGCAGCCCCCGGGACAGGTCAATTGAAGCTTTCTTT
TRBV15	-	TRBJ1-4	-	CATRGPRTEGLDEKLFF	TGTGCCACCAGAGGGCCCCGGACGGAAGGATTAGATGAAAAACTGTTTTTT
TRBV11-2	-	TRBJ1-2	-	CASSSTRGYTF	TGTGCCAGCAGCTCAACTCGGGGCTACACCTTC
TRBV19	-	TRBJ1-5	-	CASSMGPERPQHF	TGTGCCAGTAGTATGGGCCCCGAGAGGCCCCAGCATTTT
TRBV19	few	TRBJ2-2	-	CASSIGQVTGELFF	TGTGCCAGTAGTATAGGGCAGGTCACCGGGGAGCTGTTTTTT
TRBV7-3	-	TRBJ2-7	TRBD2	CASSPSASGAYEQYF	TGTGCCAGCAGCCCCAGCGCTAGCGGGGCCTACGAGCAGTACTTC